The clone carrying this TCR beta chain showed up many times. Its antigen is as yet unknown. V lost 4 bases and J 3 bases, leaving 10 bases between the germline ends. Per germline, CDR1 SQVTM and CDR2 ANQGSEA. There are 13 residues in the CDR3. These data come from a study of type 1 regulatory T cells. Looking at the study overall: An in vitro protocol generated T-allo10, a Tr1-enriched, alloantigen-specific CD4 T cell product.

TCRdb reanalysed the reads using MiXCR and keeps one entry per CDR3 protein. Altogether 15,000 or so distinct CDR3 sequences are present, roughly an eighth being singletons, with the ten largest covering over 15%. V usage is TRBV29-1 and J usage is TRBJ1-3; TRBD1 might be the D (6 bases). This clonotype was obtained from a human donor in good health. The sample taken for sequencing was cultured T cells, either the whole culture or a sorted T cell fraction (not recorded which). CDR3 sequence reads: CSVAKTGGNTIYF. CDR3 bases: TGCAGCGTTGCAAAGACAGGTGGAAACACCATATATTTT.